The 24 T cell receptor beta chains in this list originate from one sample, sequenced in a study of human T cells and chemical hapten exposure. TCRdb itself ran the RACE reads through MiXCR, one entry per CDR3 protein. The profile shows 80,000 to 100,000 distinct CDR3 sequences, 9.5% to 15% of them singletons. The time point is: patch test 1, 2 weeks after DPC sensitization. Treatment reported: therapeutic diphenylcyclopropenone sensitization with weekly scalp DPC. The specimen was whole blood, collected in connection with sensitization to the hapten diphenylcyclopropenone (DPC). The receptors stem from a woman in her thirties or forties with alopecia areata. Some clones in this sample may be carry-over from other donors' samples.

This clonotype came up once. The chain joins TRBV28 to TRBJ2-7; D may be TRBD2 (6 bases). The germline V and J ends were trimmed by 5 bases and 1 base, with 9 bases remaining between them. Germline V gene sequence: CDR1 MDHEN, CDR2 SYDVKM. The CDR3 totals 13 residues. CDR3 nucleotide sequence: TGTGCCAGCAGTCGAGGGACTTCCTACGAGCAGTACTTC. It is translated as CASSRGTSYEQYF.

Ten or more counts support this clonotype. The chain is built from TRBV7-2 and TRBJ2-5; 7 bases are shared with TRBD1. Germline trimming cut 1 base from V and 5 bases from J; bases unmatched to any gene: 4. Germline values: CDR1 SGHTA, CDR2 FQGNSA. The CDR3 runs to 14 residues. CDR3 in DNA: TGTGCCAGCAGCTTAGAAACAGGGGTCGAGACCCAGTACTTC. Protein product: CASSLETGVETQYF. Using reference TRBV7-2 and TRBJ2-5 for the parts outside the CDR3, the full variable domain is GAGVSQSPSNKVTEKGKDVELRCDPISGHTALYWYRQSLGQGLEFLIYFQGNSAPDKSGLPSDRFSAERTGGSVSTLTIQRTQQEDSAVYLCASSLETGVETQYFGPGTRLLVL.

V is TRBV10-3 and J is TRBJ1-1, with a tentative D call TRBD1 (5 bases). CDR1 is ENHRY, CDR2 SYGVKD, per germline. Trimming took off 7 bases at V and 2 bases at J, with 17 bases between the two ends. This CDR3 has 15 amino acids. The CDR3 is CAITQGNGGNTEAFF. CDR3 sequence (DNA): TGTGCCATCACCCAGGGTAACGGTGGAAACACTGAAGCTTTCTTT.

The gene calls are TRBV5-1 and TRBJ1-6; possible D gene TRBD1, 5 bases. The length of the CDR3 is 15 residues. Germline lookup yields CDR1 SGHRS and CDR2 YFSETQ. The germline V and J ends were trimmed by 3 bases and 6 bases, with 13 bases remaining between them. CDR3 DNA: TGCGCCAGCAGCTCGCAGGGTCCCGGTAATTCACCCCTCCACTTT. Translating it yields CASSSQGPGNSPLHF.

This clonotype has just a few counts. The chain joins TRBV20-1 to TRBJ2-1, with D unclear. Germline V CDR1 and CDR2: DFQATT, SNEGSKA (reference sequence). The V and J ends lost 1 base and 8 bases respectively, with 27 bases between them. The CDR3 spans 18 residues. The CDR3 loop is CSARGRGTSFPRGDEQFF. CDR3 DNA sequence: TGCAGTGCTAGAGGTAGAGGTACATCCTTCCCCCGAGGTGATGAGCAGTTCTTC.

The CDR3 region has the DNA TGTGCCAGCAGTTATGCTCTTGAAGCTTTCTTT. Translation: CASSYALEAFF. The chain is built from TRBV6-2 or TRBV6-3 and TRBJ1-1, with no clear D. Trimming removed 3 bases at V and 7 bases at J, with 6 bases between. The CDR3 covers 11 residues. The germline V gene encodes CDR1 MNHEY and CDR2 SVGEGT.

This clonotype was counted a few times. The rearrangement links TRBV5-1 to TRBJ2-1; 7 nucleotides line up with TRBD2. Unmatched junction bases numbered 5, after V lost 3 bases and J lost 5 bases. Germline CDR1 SGHRS, CDR2 YFSETQ. The CDR3 runs 14 residues. CDR3 nucleotide sequence: TGCGCCAGCAGCTCCGGCCTAGCGGACAATGAGCAGTTCTTC. It translates to CASSSGLADNEQFF.

CDR3 amino acids: CASSPQVGTSEKDEQFF. The CDR3 DNA follows: TGCGCCAGCAGCCCGCAGGTGGGGACTAGCGAGAAGGATGAGCAGTTCTTC. The V call is TRBV4-1, the J call TRBJ2-1; the match to TRBD2 covers 10 bases. This CDR3 has 17 amino acids. V trimming: 4 bases; J trimming: 8 bases; junction bases outside the gene matches: 14. Germline CDR1 MGHRA, CDR2 YSYEKL.

CDR3 DNA: TGTGCCGGGTGGGGGGACCGGGGACAGTACTTC. Protein: CAGWGDRGQYF. The genes are TRBV21-1 and TRBJ2-7; the table names TRBD1, a call not compared with the DNA. TRBV21-1 is deemed a pseudogene. The CDR3 runs to 11 residues.

This clonotype was detected ten times or more. The chain combines TRBV20-1 with TRBJ2-1; 7 bases are a match to TRBD1. After removal of 0 bases from V and 4 bases from J, the junction contained 6 bases not matched to a gene. The CDR3 covers 15 residues. CDR1 is DFQATT, CDR2 SNEGSKA, per germline (reference sequence). The CDR3 nucleotides read TGCAGTGCTAGAGAAAAACGGGACAGATACAATGAGCAGTTCTTC. Its protein is CSAREKRDRYNEQFF.

The V call is TRBV6-2 or TRBV6-3, the J call TRBJ2-7; 7 bases align to TRBD1. V was pared by 5 bases and J by 1 base, with 5 bases of the junction left unmatched. There are 14 residues in the CDR3. Per the germline V gene, CDR1 is MNHEY and CDR2 is SVGEGT. This chain's CDR3 is CASSAPTGSYEQYF. Written as DNA, the CDR3 is TGTGCCAGCAGTGCGCCGACAGGGTCCTACGAGCAGTACTTC.

In this sample, this clonotype turned up many times. V gene TRBV27 combines with J gene TRBJ2-7; D may be TRBD2 (6 bases). Germline CDR1 is MNHEY and CDR2 is SMNVEV (reference sequence). The V end lost 8 bases, the J end lost 7 bases, and 12 bases lay between the germline ends. CDR3 length: 11 amino acids. The CDR3 region has the DNA TGTGCCAGCGGGAGGATCCGGGAGCAGTACTTC. Protein product: CASGRIREQYF.

This clonotype came up a few times. The rearrangement links TRBV20-1 to TRBJ2-7, with 10 bases lining up with TRBD1. Germline-derived CDR1 and CDR2 are DFQATT and SNEGSKA (reference sequence). Trimming at V came to 5 bases and at J to 6 bases, leaving 7 bases not matched to a gene. There are 13 residues in the CDR3. The CDR3 reads CSASGTGVGEQYF. CDR3 coding DNA: TGCAGTGCTTCCGGGACAGGGGTCGGCGAGCAGTACTTC.

Only a few counts were recorded for this clonotype. This chain joins TRBV5-1 and TRBJ2-1; possibly TRBD2 for D (6 bases). Deletions cut 4 bases from V and 2 bases from J, with 7 bases between. From germline, CDR1 is SGHRS and CDR2 YFSETQ. The CDR3 is 13 residues long. The DNA of the CDR3 is TGCGCCAGCAGCCGGGAGACCTACAATGAGCAGTTCTTC. It encodes CASSRETYNEQFF.

The CDR3 sequence: CASSRDSSTDTQYF. The CDR3 nucleotides are TGTGCCAGCAGCAGGGACTCCAGCACAGATACGCAGTATTTT. The chain uses TRBV2 and TRBJ2-3, with D possibly matching TRBD2 (6 bases). The germline V gene has CDR1 SNHLY and CDR2 FYNNEI. The V and J ends lost 6 bases and 0 bases respectively, with 10 bases between them. The CDR3 contains 14 residues.

This clonotype was picked up a small number of times. The chain links TRBV4-3 to TRBJ2-6; D ambiguous. V lost 0 bases, J lost 0 bases, and 6 bases lay in between. CDR1 and CDR2 (germline): LGHNA, YSLEER. This CDR3 has 16 amino acids. CDR3 amino acids: CASSQDVPSGANVLTF. The CDR3 nucleotides are TGCGCCAGCAGCCAAGACGTTCCCTCTGGGGCCAACGTCCTGACTTTC.

There are a few counts of this clonotype. CDR3 bases: TGTGCCAGCAGCCCGGGCCACGATGAAGCTTTCTTT. It is translated as CASSPGHDEAFF. V gene TRBV7-2 combines with J gene TRBJ1-1, with D hard to call. The CDR3 is 12 amino acids. Trimming removed 5 bases at V and 7 bases at J, with 11 bases between. Germline V gene lookup returns CDR1 SGHTA and CDR2 FQGNSA.

This clonotype was picked up a small number of times. V gene TRBV7-3 combines with J gene TRBJ2-4, with D hard to call. There are 13 residues in the CDR3. V was cut by 6 bases and J by 9 bases, with 15 bases left in between. Germline V gene sequence: CDR1 SGHTA, CDR2 FQGTGA. The CDR3 sequence: CASSTDRLGIQYF. CDR3 DNA sequence: TGTGCCAGCAGTACCGACCGATTGGGCATTCAGTACTTC.

This clonotype was observed a few times. The V and J genes are TRBV6-5 and TRBJ2-2, with no clear D. CDR3 size: 14 residues. With 2 bases removed from V and 3 bases from J, the gap between germline ends came to 7 bases. Germline-derived CDR1 and CDR2 are MNHEY and SVGAGI. CDR3 sequence (DNA): TGTGCCAGCAGTTACGCCAGTTACACCGGGGAGCTGTTTTTT. Protein: CASSYASYTGELFF.

This clonotype was detected many times. The rearrangement links TRBV7-2 to TRBJ2-3; 9 bases map to TRBD2. V shed 0 bases, J shed 5 bases, and the junction held 3 bases outside the gene matches. This CDR3 spans 15 amino acids. The germline CDR1 and CDR2 sequences are SGHTA and FQGNSA. The CDR3 region has the DNA TGTGCCAGCAGCTTAGCCGCGGGAGGGCTAGATACGCAGTATTTT. Its translation is CASSLAAGGLDTQYF.

This clonotype has ten or more counts. V is TRBV27 and J is TRBJ2-4; 10 positions match TRBD2. After removal of 6 bases from V and 0 bases from J, the junction contained 14 bases not matched to a gene. Germline assignment: CDR1 MNHEY and CDR2 SMNVEV (reference sequence). The CDR3 has 19 amino acids. For the CDR3, the DNA is TGTGCCAGCAGACGGACTAGCGGATTCCAACCCAAAGCCAAAAACATTCAGTACTTC. It specifies CASRRTSGFQPKAKNIQYF.

At least ten counts were recorded for this clonotype. The chain is built from TRBV6-2 or TRBV6-3 and TRBJ2-1, with 12 bases matching TRBD2. This CDR3 contains 18 residues. The junction had 15 bases not matched to a gene; V was cut back by 5 bases and J by 7 bases. The germline CDR1 and CDR2 sequences are MNHEY and SVGEGT. The CDR3 nucleotides are TGTGCCAGCAGTGCCGGGACTAGCGGGCTCACAGGGAGAAATGAGCAGTTCTTC. Translated, it gives CASSAGTSGLTGRNEQFF.

The chain recombines TRBV9 with TRBJ2-5; D possibly corresponds to TRBD1 (5 bases). CDR3 length: 13 residues. The germline CDR1 and CDR2 sequences are SGDLS and YYNGEE. The V gene lost 3 bases and the J gene lost 1 base, with 7 bases spanning the gap. The CDR3 nucleotides read TGTGCCAGCAGCGGGGGCGTCCAAGAGACCCAGTACTTC. It yields the protein CASSGGVQETQYF.

This clonotype was seen more than once but under ten times. The chain recombines TRBV11-2 with TRBJ1-6; D perhaps matches TRBD1 (6 bases). The V and J ends lost 5 bases and 0 bases respectively, with 17 bases between them. Germline loops: CDR1 SGHAT, CDR2 FQNNGV. The CDR3 has 18 amino acids. CDR3 loop: CASSRRTASSSYNSPLHF. In nucleotides, the CDR3 is TGTGCCAGCAGCCGGAGGACAGCCTCAAGCTCCTATAATTCACCCCTCCACTTT.